This T cell receptor (beta chain) was recovered during a study of cytomegalovirus exposure and HLA in healthy donors. Study-level results: A later analysis linked a missense DCLRE1C variant to TCR beta V- and J-gene trimming. Rare TCR sequences dominated, though some public TCRs recurred in many donors.

The PCR used 60 Vbeta and 13 Jbeta primers. Profiling relied on immunoSEQ multiplex PCR, and the TCRdb table lists in-frame clones only, not all of them. The top ten clones hold around 1.8% of a sample with around 140,000 clones, 61% of them seen once. On this clone itself: As yet, its antigen is unknown.

The sequencing input was PBMCs. The receptor was derived from a male donor in good health and CMV-seronegative.

For the CDR3, the DNA is TGTGCCAGCAATAGACAGGGGGCAACAGATACGCAGTATTTT. Its translation: CASNRQGATDTQYF. The chain carries TRBV6-5 and TRBJ2-3; 10 positions match TRBD1. V trimming: 7 bases; J trimming: 3 bases; junction bases outside the gene matches: 4. The CDR3 has 14 residues. Germline assignment: CDR1 MNHEY and CDR2 SVGAGI.